This T cell receptor (beta chain) stems from a study of shared clonotypes between healthy human individuals. Memory CD4+ cells were the fraction left after CD45RA+ naive selection. To note about this clone: Its antigen is as yet unknown. With only one base between it and a far larger clone, this is likely a read error. Other nucleotide sequences from this sample produce the same CDR3.

Sequencing used immunoSEQ multiplex PCR; TCRdb keeps in-frame clones, though not all of them. The sample carries 950,000 to 1,100,000 clones, around 78% recorded once. Study observations and caveats: Generally, estimated richness proved larger in naive subsets than it did in memory subsets. The study found lower generation probabilities in non-shared clonotypes than in those shared by all four donors.

The germline CDR1 and CDR2 sequences are MNHNY and SVGAGI (reference sequence). CDR3 length: 15 residues. The TCR was taken from a man aged 18 to 29 in good health. Some clones in this sample may be carry-over from other donors' samples. Specimen: memory CD4+ T cells from PBMCs. The subset is: CD45RA-negative fraction. V is TRBV6-6 and J is TRBJ1-1; 8 bases fit TRBD1. This CDR3 reads CASSYDRDRSTEAFF. The CDR3 DNA reads TGCGCCAGCAGTTACGACCGGGACAGGTCTACTGAAGCTTTCTTT.